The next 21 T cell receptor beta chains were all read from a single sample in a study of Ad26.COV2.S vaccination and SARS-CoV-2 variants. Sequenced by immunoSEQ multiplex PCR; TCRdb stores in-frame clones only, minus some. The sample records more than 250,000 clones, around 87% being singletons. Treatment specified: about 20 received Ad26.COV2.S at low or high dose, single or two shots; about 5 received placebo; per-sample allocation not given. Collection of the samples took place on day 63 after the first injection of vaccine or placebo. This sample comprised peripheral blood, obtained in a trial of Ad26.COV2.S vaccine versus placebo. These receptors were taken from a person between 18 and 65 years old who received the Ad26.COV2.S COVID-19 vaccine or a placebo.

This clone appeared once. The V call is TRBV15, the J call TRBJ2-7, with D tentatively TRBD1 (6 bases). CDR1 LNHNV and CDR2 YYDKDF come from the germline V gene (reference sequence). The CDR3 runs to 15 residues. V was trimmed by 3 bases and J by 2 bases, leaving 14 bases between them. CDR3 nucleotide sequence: TGTGCCACCAGCAGCCCACGGGACAATCCCTACGAGCAGTACTTC. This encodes CATSSPRDNPYEQYF.

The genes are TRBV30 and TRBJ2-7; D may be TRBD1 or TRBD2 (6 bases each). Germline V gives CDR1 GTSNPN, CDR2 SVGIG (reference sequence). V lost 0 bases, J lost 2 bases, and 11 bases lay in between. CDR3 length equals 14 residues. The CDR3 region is CAWSVGRGPYEQYF. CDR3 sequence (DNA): TGTGCCTGGAGTGTTGGCCGGGGGCCCTACGAGCAGTACTTC.

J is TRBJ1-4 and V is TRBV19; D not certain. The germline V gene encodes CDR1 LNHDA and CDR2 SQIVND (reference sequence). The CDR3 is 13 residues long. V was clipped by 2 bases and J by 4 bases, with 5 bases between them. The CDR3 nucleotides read TGTGCCAGTAGTATACGTTTTAATGAAAAACTGTTTTTT. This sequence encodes CASSIRFNEKLFF.

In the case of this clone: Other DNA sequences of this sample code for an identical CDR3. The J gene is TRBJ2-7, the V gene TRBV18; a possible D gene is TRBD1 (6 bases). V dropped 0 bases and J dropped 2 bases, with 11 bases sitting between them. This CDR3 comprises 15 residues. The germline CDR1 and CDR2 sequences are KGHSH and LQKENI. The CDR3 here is CASSPPSRGPYEQYF. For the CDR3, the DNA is TGTGCCAGCTCACCACCGTCCAGGGGCCCCTACGAGCAGTACTTC.

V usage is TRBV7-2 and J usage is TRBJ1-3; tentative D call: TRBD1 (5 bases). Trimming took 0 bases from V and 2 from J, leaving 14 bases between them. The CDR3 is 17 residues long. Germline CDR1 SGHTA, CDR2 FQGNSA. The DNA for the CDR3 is TGTGCCAGCAGCTTAGCGGATCCGGGACTCGCTGGAAACACCATATATTTT. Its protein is CASSLADPGLAGNTIYF.

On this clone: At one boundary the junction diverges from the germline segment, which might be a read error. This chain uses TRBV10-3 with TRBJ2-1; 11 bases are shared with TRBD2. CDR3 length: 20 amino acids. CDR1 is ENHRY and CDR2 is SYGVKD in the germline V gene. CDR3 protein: CAISQSLASGRRSSYNEQFF. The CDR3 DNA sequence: TGTGCCATCAGTCAGTCTCTGGCTAGCGGGAGGAGGAGCTCCTACAATGAGCAGTTCTTC.

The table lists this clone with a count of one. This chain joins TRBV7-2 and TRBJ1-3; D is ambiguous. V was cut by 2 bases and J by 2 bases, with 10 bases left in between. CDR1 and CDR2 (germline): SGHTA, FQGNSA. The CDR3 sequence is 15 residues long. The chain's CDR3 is CASSLSSGAGNTIYF. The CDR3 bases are TGTGCCAGCAGCTTATCGTCTGGGGCTGGAAACACCATATATTTT.

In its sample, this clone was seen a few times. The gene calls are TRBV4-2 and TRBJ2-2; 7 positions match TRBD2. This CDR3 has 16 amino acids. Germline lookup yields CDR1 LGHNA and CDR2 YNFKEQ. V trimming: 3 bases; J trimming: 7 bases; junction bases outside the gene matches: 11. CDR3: CASSQETGGVVGELFF. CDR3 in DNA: TGTGCCAGCAGCCAGGAAACGGGGGGAGTCGTCGGGGAGCTGTTTTTT.

CDR3 amino acids: CASRSLAGELFF. The CDR3 DNA follows: TGTGCCAGCAGGAGTTTGGCCGGGGAGCTGTTTTTT. This chain joins TRBV6-5 and TRBJ2-2; D is unclear. Trimming left V 6 bases short and J 6 bases short, with 8 bases between. Germline CDR1 is MNHEY and CDR2 is SVGAGI. The CDR3 loop spans 12 amino acids.

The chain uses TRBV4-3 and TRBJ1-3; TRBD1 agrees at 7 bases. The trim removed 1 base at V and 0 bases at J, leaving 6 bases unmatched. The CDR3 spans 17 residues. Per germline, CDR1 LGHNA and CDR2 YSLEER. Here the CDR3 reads CASSQGSAGGSGNTIYF. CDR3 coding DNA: TGCGCCAGCAGCCAAGGATCGGCAGGGGGCTCTGGAAACACCATATATTTT.

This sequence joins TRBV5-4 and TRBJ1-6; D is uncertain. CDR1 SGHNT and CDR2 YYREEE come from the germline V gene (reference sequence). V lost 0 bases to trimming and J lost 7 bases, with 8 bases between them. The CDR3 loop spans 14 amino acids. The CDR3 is CASSLEPGNSPLHF. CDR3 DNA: TGTGCCAGCAGCTTGGAGCCGGGGAATTCACCCCTCCACTTT.

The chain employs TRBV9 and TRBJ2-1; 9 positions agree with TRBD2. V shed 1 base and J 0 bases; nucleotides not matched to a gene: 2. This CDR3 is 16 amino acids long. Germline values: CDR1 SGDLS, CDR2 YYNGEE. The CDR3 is CASSVLAGSSYNEQFF. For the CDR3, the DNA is TGTGCCAGCAGCGTACTAGCGGGGAGCTCCTACAATGAGCAGTTCTTC.

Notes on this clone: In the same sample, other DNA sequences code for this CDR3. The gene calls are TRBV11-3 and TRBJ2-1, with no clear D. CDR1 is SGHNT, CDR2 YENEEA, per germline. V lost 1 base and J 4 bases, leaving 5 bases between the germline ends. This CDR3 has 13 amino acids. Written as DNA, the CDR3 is TGTGCCAGCAGCTTAGGGCTTTACAATGAGCAGTTCTTC. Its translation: CASSLGLYNEQFF.

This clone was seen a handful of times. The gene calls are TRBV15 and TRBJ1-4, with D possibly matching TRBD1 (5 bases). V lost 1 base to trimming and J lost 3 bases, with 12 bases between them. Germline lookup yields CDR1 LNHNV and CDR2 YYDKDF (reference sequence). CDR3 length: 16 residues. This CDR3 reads CATSRVPGPSNEKLFF. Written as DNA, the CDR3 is TGTGCCACCAGCAGAGTCCCGGGGCCCTCTAATGAAAAACTGTTTTTT.

Here the CDR3 reads CASRTQGIKNTEAFF. As DNA, the CDR3 is TGTGCCAGCAGGACACAGGGGATTAAGAACACTGAAGCTTTCTTT. The V call is TRBV28, the J call TRBJ1-1; 7 nucleotides line up with TRBD1. Looked up from germline, CDR1 is MDHEN and CDR2 is SYDVKM. J lost 1 base, V lost 6 bases, and 8 bases had no gene match. This CDR3 region has 15 residues.

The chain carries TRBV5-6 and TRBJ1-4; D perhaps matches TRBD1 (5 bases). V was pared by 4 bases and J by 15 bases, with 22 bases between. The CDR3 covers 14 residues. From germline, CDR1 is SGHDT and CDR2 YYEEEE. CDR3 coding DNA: TGTGCCAGCAGCCCGGGACTGCTCGCGATGGTAGTGTTTTTT. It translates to CASSPGLLAMVVFF.

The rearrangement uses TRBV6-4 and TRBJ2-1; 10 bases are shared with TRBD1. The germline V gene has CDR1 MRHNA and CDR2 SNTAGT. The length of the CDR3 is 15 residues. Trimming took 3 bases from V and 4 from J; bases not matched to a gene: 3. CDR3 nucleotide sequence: TGTGCCAGCAGTGAGGGACAGGGGAAATACAATGAGCAGTTCTTC. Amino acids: CASSEGQGKYNEQFF.

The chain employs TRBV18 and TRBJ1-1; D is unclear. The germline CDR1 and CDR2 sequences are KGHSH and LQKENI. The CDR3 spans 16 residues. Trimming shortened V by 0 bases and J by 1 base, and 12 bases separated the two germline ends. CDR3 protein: CASSPPEGSKNTEAFF. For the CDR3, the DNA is TGTGCCAGCTCACCACCAGAAGGGTCCAAGAACACTGAAGCTTTCTTT.

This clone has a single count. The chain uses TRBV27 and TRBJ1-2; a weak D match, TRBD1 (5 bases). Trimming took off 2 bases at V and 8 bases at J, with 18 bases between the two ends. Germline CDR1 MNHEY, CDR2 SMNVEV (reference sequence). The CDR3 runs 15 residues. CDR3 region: CASSLGWDGLGGYTF. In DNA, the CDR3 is TGTGCCAGCAGTTTAGGATGGGACGGACTGGGGGGCTACACCTTC.

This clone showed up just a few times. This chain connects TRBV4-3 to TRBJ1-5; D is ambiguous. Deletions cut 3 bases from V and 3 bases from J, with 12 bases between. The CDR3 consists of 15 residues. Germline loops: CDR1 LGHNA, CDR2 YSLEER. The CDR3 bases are TGCGCCAGCAGCCATACAGCCGTCTCCAATCAGCCCCAGCATTTT. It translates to CASSHTAVSNQPQHF.

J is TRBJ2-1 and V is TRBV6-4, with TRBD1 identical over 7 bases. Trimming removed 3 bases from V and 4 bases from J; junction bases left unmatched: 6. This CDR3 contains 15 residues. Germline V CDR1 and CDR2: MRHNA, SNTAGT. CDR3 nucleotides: TGTGCCAGCAGTGAAAATGGGGACAGATACAATGAGCAGTTCTTC. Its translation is CASSENGDRYNEQFF.